These 20 T cell receptor beta chains originate from one sample sequenced in a study of OX40 agonist ivuxolimab in advanced cancers. Clones were read by immunoSEQ multiplex PCR, and TCRdb kept only the in-frame ones, dropping some. The data show roughly 64,000 clones, around 84% seen once. The specimen comprised CD4+ or CD8+ T cells sorted from blood, sampled in a trial of the OX40 agonist ivuxolimab. Receptors originate from an adult with an advanced solid tumor such as melanoma, head and neck, liver or kidney cancer.

This sequence joins TRBV12-5 and TRBJ1-1, with TRBD1 identical over 7 bases. This CDR3 has 15 amino acids. Germline V gene lookup returns CDR1 LGHNT and CDR2 FRNRAP. Trimming took 3 bases from V and 1 from J; bases not matched to a gene: 5. This CDR3 reads CASGLGGGWNTEAFF. Here the CDR3 DNA reads TGTGCTAGTGGTTTAGGGGGCGGATGGAACACTGAAGCTTTCTTT.

V usage is TRBV28 and J usage is TRBJ1-3, with 7 bases matching TRBD1. Looked up from germline, CDR1 is MDHEN and CDR2 is SYDVKM. The CDR3 sequence is 15 residues long. Trimming at V came to 6 bases and at J to 2 bases, leaving 7 bases not matched to a gene. This chain's CDR3 is CASRIQGDAGNTIYF. CDR3 DNA sequence: TGTGCCAGCAGAATCCAGGGGGACGCTGGAAACACCATATATTTT.

This clone was observed a handful of times. This chain uses TRBV7-2 with TRBJ1-1, with no clear D. CDR3 length: 15 residues. V was pared by 5 bases and J by 0 bases, with 13 bases between. Germline V CDR1 and CDR2: SGHTA, FQGNSA. The CDR3, as DNA: TGTGCCAGCAGCACCTCGGGCGTTATGAACACTGAAGCTTTCTTT. Protein sequence: CASSTSGVMNTEAFF.

This chain joins TRBV5-6 and TRBJ2-1; D gene unclear. CDR3 size: 15 residues. The V gene's germline CDR1 is SGHDT and CDR2 YYEEEE. Trimming removed 0 bases from V and 0 bases from J, with 7 bases in between. As DNA, the CDR3 is TGTGCCAGCAGCTTGGCCGGTAGCTCCTACAATGAGCAGTTCTTC. Protein product: CASSLAGSSYNEQFF.

V gene TRBV2 combines with J gene TRBJ1-2; 11 bases are a match to TRBD1. V trimming: 6 bases; J trimming: 6 bases; junction bases outside the gene matches: 6. Germline V gene lookup returns CDR1 SNHLY and CDR2 FYNNEI. The CDR3 has 14 residues. CDR3 loop: CASREGQGVHGYTF. The CDR3 DNA reads as TGTGCCAGCAGGGAGGGACAGGGGGTTCATGGCTACACCTTC.

CDR3 residues: CAISEGQGGETQYF. CDR3 DNA: TGTGCCATCAGTGAGGGACAGGGGGGAGAGACCCAGTACTTC. The chain uses TRBV10-3 and TRBJ2-5, with 10 bases aligning to TRBD1. CDR1 is ENHRY and CDR2 is SYGVKD in the germline V gene. V was clipped by 2 bases and J by 4 bases; unmatched bases: 1. There are 14 residues in the CDR3.

CDR3 sequence (DNA): TGCGCCAGCAGCCAAAATCCGGGACAAGTGAACACTGAAGCTTTCTTT. It yields the protein CASSQNPGQVNTEAFF. The chain carries TRBV4-3 and TRBJ1-1; D may be TRBD1 (6 bases). Deletions cut 2 bases from V and 0 bases from J, with 13 bases between. CDR3 size: 16 residues. Germline values: CDR1 LGHNA, CDR2 YSLEER.

The V gene is TRBV4-3, the J gene TRBJ2-2, with D tentatively TRBD1 (6 bases). Germline CDR1 is LGHNA and CDR2 is YSLEER. This CDR3 contains 15 residues. Trimming took off 1 base at V and 1 base at J, with 7 bases between the two ends. The CDR3 loop is CASSQVGGNTGELFF. The CDR3 DNA reads as TGCGCCAGCAGCCAAGTAGGGGGGAACACCGGGGAGCTGTTTTTT.

The chain carries TRBV5-4 and TRBJ2-5, with TRBD2 matching 9 bases. Trimming took 4 bases from V and 4 from J; bases not matched to a gene: 14. Germline V CDR1 and CDR2: SGHNT, YYREEE (reference sequence). The CDR3 loop spans 17 amino acids. The CDR3 loop reads CASSPISGLAGVETQYF. The CDR3 DNA reads TGTGCCAGCAGCCCCATATCGGGGTTAGCGGGAGTAGAGACCCAGTACTTC.

The V gene is TRBV19, the J gene TRBJ2-6; no clear D gene. CDR3 size: 18 residues. CDR1 is LNHDA and CDR2 is SQIVND in the germline V gene (reference sequence). V lost 3 bases and J 5 bases, leaving 20 bases between the germline ends. CDR3 nucleotide sequence: TGTGCCAGTAGTATGAGAAGCAAATCACAAAGTCGGGCCAACGTCCTGACTTTC. It is translated as CASSMRSKSQSRANVLTF.

This clone has only a few counts. CDR3 amino acids: CASSSGTQSYNEQFF. The CDR3 DNA reads as TGTGCCAGCTCGTCCGGGACACAATCCTACAATGAGCAGTTCTTC. V and J are TRBV18 and TRBJ2-1; tentatively, D is TRBD1 (6 bases). The length of the CDR3 is 15 residues. The germline CDR1 and CDR2 sequences are KGHSH and LQKENI. Trimming left V 6 bases short and J 1 base short, with 13 bases between.

The chain couples TRBV5-1 to TRBJ2-7, with D tentatively TRBD1 or TRBD2 (6 bases each). Germline values: CDR1 SGHRS, CDR2 YFSETQ. CDR3 length: 16 amino acids. V lost 0 bases, J lost 2 bases, and 15 bases lay in between. CDR3 loop: CASSLGEGGIPYEQYF. In DNA, the CDR3 is TGCGCCAGCAGCTTGGGAGAGGGGGGCATCCCCTACGAGCAGTACTTC.

V is TRBV10-3 and J is TRBJ2-3, with 11 bases matching TRBD2. Germline V CDR1 and CDR2: ENHRY, SYGVKD. J gave up 2 bases and V 4 bases, and 2 bases lay outside the gene matches. The CDR3 contains 15 residues. CDR3: CAISGTSGFTDTQYF. Written as DNA, the CDR3 is TGTGCCATCAGTGGGACTAGCGGGTTCACAGATACGCAGTATTTT.

This chain uses TRBV9 with TRBJ1-4, with a possible D match to TRBD1 (6 bases). The V end was cut by 4 bases, the J end by 6 bases, with 16 bases between. The CDR3 totals 15 residues. Germline CDR1 reads SGDLS; CDR2 reads YYNGEE. CDR3 DNA: TGTGCCAGCAGCAAAAGACAGGATTACGATGAAAAACTGTTTTTT. Amino acid sequence: CASSKRQDYDEKLFF.

The table lists this clone with a few counts. The rearrangement uses TRBV30 and TRBJ2-5, with D possibly being TRBD2 (7 bases). The CDR3 sequence is 16 residues long. Trimming took off 2 bases at V and 1 base at J, with 17 bases between the two ends. Germline assignment: CDR1 GTSNPN and CDR2 SVGIG (reference sequence). This CDR3 is CAWSWGRGGGQETQYF. CDR3 DNA sequence: TGTGCCTGGAGTTGGGGCAGGGGAGGGGGCCAAGAGACCCAGTACTTC.

The CDR3: CASSHGQRETQYF. The CDR3 coding sequence is TGTGCCAGCAGTCACGGACAGCGAGAGACCCAGTACTTC. The genes are TRBV6-6 and TRBJ2-5, with D perhaps TRBD1 (6 bases). From germline, CDR1 is MNHNY and CDR2 SVGAGI (reference sequence). Trimming left V 5 bases short and J 4 bases short, with 11 bases between. The CDR3 loop spans 13 amino acids.

This chain connects TRBV27 to TRBJ1-1; weak D call: TRBD1 (5 bases). From germline, CDR1 is MNHEY and CDR2 SMNVEV (reference sequence). Trimming took 3 bases from V and 4 from J, leaving 12 bases between them. The CDR3 consists of 14 residues. The CDR3 region has the DNA TGTGCCAGCAGTTTCCAGGGCGTAATCACTGAAGCTTTCTTT. Translation gives CASSFQGVITEAFF.

This chain connects TRBV2 to TRBJ2-3, with TRBD2 matching 8 bases. V shed 4 bases and J 2 bases; nucleotides not matched to a gene: 20. Germline loops: CDR1 SNHLY, CDR2 FYNNEI. This CDR3 contains 20 residues. The CDR3 protein is CASSGSGTRMVLGHTDTQYF. CDR3 sequence (DNA): TGTGCCAGCAGTGGATCCGGGACTAGGATGGTCCTGGGGCACACAGATACGCAGTATTTT.

The chain combines TRBV5-1 with TRBJ2-3; TRBD2 matches 9 bases. The trim removed 0 bases at V and 1 base at J, leaving 3 bases unmatched. CDR1 is SGHRS and CDR2 is YFSETQ in the germline V gene. This CDR3 spans 16 amino acids. CDR3 residues: CASSLARTSGTDTQYF. In DNA, the CDR3 is TGCGCCAGCAGCTTGGCCCGGACTAGCGGCACAGATACGCAGTATTTT.

This chain uses TRBV10-3 with TRBJ2-7; D is unresolved. The germline V gene encodes CDR1 ENHRY and CDR2 SYGVKD. V was clipped by 0 bases and J by 7 bases, with 4 bases between them. This CDR3 spans 11 amino acids. The CDR3 here is CAISESVEQYF. The CDR3 DNA sequence: TGTGCCATCAGTGAGTCTGTTGAGCAGTACTTC.